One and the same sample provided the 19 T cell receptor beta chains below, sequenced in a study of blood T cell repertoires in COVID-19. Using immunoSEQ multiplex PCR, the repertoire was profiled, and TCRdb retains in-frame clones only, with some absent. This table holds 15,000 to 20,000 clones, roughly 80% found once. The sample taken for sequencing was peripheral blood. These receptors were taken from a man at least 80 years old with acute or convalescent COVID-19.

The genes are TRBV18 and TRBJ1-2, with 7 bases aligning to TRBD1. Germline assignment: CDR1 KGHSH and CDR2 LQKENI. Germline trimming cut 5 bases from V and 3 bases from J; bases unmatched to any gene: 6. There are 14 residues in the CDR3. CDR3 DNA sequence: TGTGCCAGCTCATTTGACAGGGCTGACTATGGCTACACCTTC. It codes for CASSFDRADYGYTF.

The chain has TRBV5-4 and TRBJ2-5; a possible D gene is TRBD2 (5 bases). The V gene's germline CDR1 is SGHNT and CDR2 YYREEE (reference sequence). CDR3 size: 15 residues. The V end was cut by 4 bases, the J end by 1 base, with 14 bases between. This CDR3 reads CASSRNGILQETQYF. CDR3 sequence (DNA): TGTGCCAGCAGCAGAAACGGGATCCTCCAAGAGACCCAGTACTTC.

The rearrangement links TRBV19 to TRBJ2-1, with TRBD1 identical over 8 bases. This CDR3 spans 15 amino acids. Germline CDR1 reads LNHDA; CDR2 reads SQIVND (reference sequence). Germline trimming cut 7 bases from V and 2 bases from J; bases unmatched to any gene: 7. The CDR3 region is CASISRDRPYNEQFF. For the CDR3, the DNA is TGTGCCAGTATCTCACGGGACAGGCCCTACAATGAGCAGTTCTTC.

The CDR3 coding sequence is TGTGCCACCAGCGCCCGGGACAGGATCGCCAATGAGCAGTTCTTC. It encodes CATSARDRIANEQFF. V gene TRBV15 combines with J gene TRBJ2-1; 8 bases align to TRBD1. This CDR3 region has 15 residues. V was pared by 5 bases and J by 6 bases, with 9 bases of the junction left unmatched. Per the germline V gene, CDR1 is LNHNV and CDR2 is YYDKDF (reference sequence).

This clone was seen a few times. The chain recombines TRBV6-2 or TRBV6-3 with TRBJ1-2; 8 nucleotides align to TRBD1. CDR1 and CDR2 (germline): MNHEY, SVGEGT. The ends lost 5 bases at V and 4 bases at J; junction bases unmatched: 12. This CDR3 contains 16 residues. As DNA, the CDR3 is TGTGCCAGCAGTGGGGCTCGAGGACAGGGCGGCTATGGCTACACCTTC. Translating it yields CASSGARGQGGYGYTF.

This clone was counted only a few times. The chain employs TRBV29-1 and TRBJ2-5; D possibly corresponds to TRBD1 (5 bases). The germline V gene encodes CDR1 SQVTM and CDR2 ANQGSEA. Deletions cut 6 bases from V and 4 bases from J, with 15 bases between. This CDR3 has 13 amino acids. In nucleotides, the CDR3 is TGCAGCGTGGGGTTCAGGGCCCGAGAGACCCAGTACTTC. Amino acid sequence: CSVGFRARETQYF.

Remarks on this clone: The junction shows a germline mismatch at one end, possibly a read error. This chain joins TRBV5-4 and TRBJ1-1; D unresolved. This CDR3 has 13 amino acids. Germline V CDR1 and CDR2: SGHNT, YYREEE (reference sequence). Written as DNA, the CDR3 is TGTACCAGCAGCACCAGCGAAAGAACTGAAGCTTTCTTT. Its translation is CTSSTSERTEAFF.

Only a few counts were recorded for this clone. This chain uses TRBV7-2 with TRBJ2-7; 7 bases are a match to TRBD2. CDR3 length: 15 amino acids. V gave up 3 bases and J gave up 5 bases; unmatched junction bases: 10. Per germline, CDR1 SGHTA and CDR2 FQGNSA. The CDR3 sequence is CASSFFLGTMNEQYF. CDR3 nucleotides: TGTGCCAGCAGCTTCTTTCTTGGGACTATGAACGAGCAGTACTTC.

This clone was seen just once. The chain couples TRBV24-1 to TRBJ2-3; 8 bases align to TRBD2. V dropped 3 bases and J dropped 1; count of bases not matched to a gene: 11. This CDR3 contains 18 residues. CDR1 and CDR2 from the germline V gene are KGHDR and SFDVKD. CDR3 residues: CATSDSGGGPYGTDTQYF. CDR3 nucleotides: TGTGCCACCAGTGATAGTGGCGGGGGGCCCTATGGCACAGATACGCAGTATTTT.

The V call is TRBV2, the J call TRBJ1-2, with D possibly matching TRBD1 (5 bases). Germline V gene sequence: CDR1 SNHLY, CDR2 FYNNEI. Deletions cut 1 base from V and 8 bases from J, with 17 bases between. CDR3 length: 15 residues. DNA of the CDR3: TGTGCCAGCAGTGAAGTTTTGAAGCAGGGCGGAGGCTACACCTTC. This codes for CASSEVLKQGGGYTF.

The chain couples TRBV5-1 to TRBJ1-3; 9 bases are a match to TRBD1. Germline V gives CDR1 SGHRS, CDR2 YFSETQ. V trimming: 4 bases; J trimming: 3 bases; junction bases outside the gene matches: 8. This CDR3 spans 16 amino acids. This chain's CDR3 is CASSTKTGGGGNTIYF. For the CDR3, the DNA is TGCGCCAGCAGCACCAAGACAGGGGGAGGTGGAAACACCATATATTTT.

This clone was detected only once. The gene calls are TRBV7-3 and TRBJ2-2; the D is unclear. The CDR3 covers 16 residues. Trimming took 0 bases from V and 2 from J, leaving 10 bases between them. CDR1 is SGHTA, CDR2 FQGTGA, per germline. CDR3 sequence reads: CASSLTGAANTGELFF. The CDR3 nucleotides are TGTGCCAGCAGCTTAACGGGCGCTGCTAACACCGGGGAGCTGTTTTTT.

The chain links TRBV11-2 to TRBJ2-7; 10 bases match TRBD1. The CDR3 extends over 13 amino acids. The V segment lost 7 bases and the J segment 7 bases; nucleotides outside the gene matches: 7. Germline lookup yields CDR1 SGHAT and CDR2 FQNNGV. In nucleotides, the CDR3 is TGTGCCAGCACACGACAGGGGGCGGGGGAGCAGTACTTC. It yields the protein CASTRQGAGEQYF.

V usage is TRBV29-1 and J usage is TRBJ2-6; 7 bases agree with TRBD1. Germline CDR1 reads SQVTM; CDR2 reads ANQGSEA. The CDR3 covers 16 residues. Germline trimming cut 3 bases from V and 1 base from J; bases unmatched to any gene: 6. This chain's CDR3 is CSVEEGGLSGANVLTF. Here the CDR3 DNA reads TGCAGCGTTGAGGAAGGGGGCCTATCTGGGGCCAACGTCCTGACTTTC.

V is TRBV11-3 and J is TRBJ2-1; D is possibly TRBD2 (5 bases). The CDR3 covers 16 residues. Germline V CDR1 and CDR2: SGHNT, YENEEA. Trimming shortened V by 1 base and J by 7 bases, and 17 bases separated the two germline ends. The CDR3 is CASSLAGPMRRNEQFF. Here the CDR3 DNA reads TGTGCCAGCAGCTTAGCCGGCCCCATGAGGAGGAATGAGCAGTTCTTC.

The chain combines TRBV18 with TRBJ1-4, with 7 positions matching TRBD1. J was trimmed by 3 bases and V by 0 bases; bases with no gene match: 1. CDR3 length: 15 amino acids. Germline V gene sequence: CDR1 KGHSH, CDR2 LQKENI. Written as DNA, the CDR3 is TGTGCCAGCTCACCACCGGGACAGCCTAATGAAAAACTGTTTTTT. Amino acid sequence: CASSPPGQPNEKLFF.

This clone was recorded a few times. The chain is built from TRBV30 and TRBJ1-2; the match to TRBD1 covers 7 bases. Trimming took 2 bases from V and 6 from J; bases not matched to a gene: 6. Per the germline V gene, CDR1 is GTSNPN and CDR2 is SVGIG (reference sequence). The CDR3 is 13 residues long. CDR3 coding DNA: TGTGCCTGGAGTAGACAGGGAAGTAATGGCTACACCTTC. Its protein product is CAWSRQGSNGYTF.

CDR3 DNA sequence: TGTGCCAGCAGCCCCGGGACTAGCGGGGGAAGCTCCTACGAGCAGTACTTC. Its translation: CASSPGTSGGSSYEQYF. The chain joins TRBV11-2 to TRBJ2-7; 14 positions agree with TRBD2. J lost 0 bases, V lost 5 bases, and 6 bases had no gene match. From germline, CDR1 is SGHAT and CDR2 FQNNGV. This CDR3 is 17 amino acids long.

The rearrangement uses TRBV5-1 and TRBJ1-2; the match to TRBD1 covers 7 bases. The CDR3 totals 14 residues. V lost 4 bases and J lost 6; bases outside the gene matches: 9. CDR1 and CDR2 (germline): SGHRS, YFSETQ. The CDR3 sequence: CASSIDTGANGYTF. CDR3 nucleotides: TGCGCCAGCAGCATAGATACAGGGGCGAATGGCTACACCTTC.